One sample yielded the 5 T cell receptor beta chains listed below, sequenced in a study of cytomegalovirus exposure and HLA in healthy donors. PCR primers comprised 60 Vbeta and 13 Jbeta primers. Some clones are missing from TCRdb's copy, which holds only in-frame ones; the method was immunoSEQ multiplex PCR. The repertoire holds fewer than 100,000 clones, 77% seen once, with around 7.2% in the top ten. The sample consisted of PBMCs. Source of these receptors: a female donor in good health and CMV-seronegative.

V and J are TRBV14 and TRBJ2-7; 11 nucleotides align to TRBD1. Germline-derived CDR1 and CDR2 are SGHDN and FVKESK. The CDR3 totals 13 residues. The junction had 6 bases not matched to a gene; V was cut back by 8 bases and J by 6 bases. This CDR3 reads CASGQGASGEQYF. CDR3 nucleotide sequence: TGTGCCAGCGGACAGGGGGCGAGTGGCGAGCAGTACTTC.

CDR3 in amino acids: CASSLLVVSGANVLTF. The CDR3 nucleotides are TGTGCCAGCAGCTTACTAGTTGTCTCTGGGGCCAACGTCCTGACTTTC. The chain has TRBV7-3 and TRBJ2-6; D uncertain. Germline V CDR1 and CDR2: SGHTA, FQGTGA. V was pared by 2 bases and J by 0 bases, with 8 bases between. CDR3 length: 16 residues.

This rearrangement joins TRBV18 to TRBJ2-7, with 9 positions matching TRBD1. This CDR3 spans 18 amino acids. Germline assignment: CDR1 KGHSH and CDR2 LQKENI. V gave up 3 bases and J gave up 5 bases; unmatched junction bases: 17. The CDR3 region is CASSPIPRPGTGSHEQYF. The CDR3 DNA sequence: TGTGCCAGCTCACCGATTCCCCGACCCGGGACAGGGTCCCACGAGCAGTACTTC.

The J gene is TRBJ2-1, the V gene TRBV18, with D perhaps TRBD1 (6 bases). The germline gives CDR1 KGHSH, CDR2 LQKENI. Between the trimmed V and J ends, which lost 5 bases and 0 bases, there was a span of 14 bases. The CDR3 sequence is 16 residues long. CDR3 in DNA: TGTGCCAGCTCATTCGCTATCAGGGGCTCCTACAATGAGCAGTTCTTC. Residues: CASSFAIRGSYNEQFF.

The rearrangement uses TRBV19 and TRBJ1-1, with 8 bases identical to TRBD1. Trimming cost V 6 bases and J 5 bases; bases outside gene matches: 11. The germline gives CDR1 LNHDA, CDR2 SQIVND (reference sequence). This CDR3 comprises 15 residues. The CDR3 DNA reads TGTGCCAGTAGGCAAGGTGACAGGGGTCGGACTGAAGCTTTCTTT. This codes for CASRQGDRGRTEAFF.